A selection of T cell receptor beta chains follows, all from one sample in a study of control samples from healthy donors and cancer patients. Assay: immunoSEQ multiplex PCR; the TCRdb copy retains only in-frame clones and omits some. Here the sample spans 170,000 or so clones, nearly 90% being singletons. The sample was blood. All receptors come from a woman aged 45-60 years in good health. CDR3s include the opening cysteine and the closing phenylalanine or tryptophan. A D gene is named only where the DNA matches it firmly. Size values are once, few and many counts, or a class for expanded clones, and some rows have none.

J: TRBJ2-1
D: NA
size: once
V: TRBV11-2
CDR3: CASSLEAGYNEQFF
DNA: TGTGCCAGCAGCTTAGAGGCCGGCTACAATGAGCAGTTCTTC

J: TRBJ2-7
D: NA
size: NA
V: TRBV5-1
CDR3: CASSPGVGAHEQYF
DNA: TGCGCCAGCAGCCCGGGCGTGGGAGCCCACGAGCAGTACTTC

J: TRBJ1-2
D: TRBD1
size: NA
V: TRBV5-1
CDR3: CASSLQGAEGYTF
DNA: TGCGCCAGCAGCTTACAGGGGGCGGAAGGCTACACCTTC

J: TRBJ1-2
D: NA
size: NA
V: TRBV28
CDR3: CASSSLVSGYTF
DNA: TGTGCCAGCAGTTCCCTGGTCTCTGGCTACACCTTC

J: TRBJ2-1
D: NA
size: once
V: TRBV3-1/TRBV3-2
CDR3: CASSGVEVGQFF
DNA: TGTGCCAGCAGCGGGGTAGAGGTAGGGCAGTTCTTC

J: TRBJ2-1
D: TRBD2
size: NA
V: TRBV9
CDR3: CASSLTSGAGNEQFF
DNA: TGTGCCAGCAGCCTGACTAGCGGGGCGGGGAATGAGCAGTTCTTC

J: TRBJ1-2
D: NA
size: NA
V: TRBV19
CDR3: CASSARPEGGYTF
DNA: TGTGCCAGTAGTGCCCGTCCCGAAGGTGGCTACACCTTC

J: TRBJ2-1
D: NA
size: NA
V: TRBV7-8
CDR3: CASSPYGDNYNEQFF
DNA: TGTGCCAGCAGCCCTTATGGGGACAACTACAATGAGCAGTTCTTC

J: TRBJ1-1
D: NA
size: NA
V: TRBV15
CDR3: CATSRQGNTEAFF
DNA: TGTGCCACCAGCAGACAGGGAAACACTGAAGCTTTCTTT

J: TRBJ1-1
D: NA
size: NA
V: TRBV7-9
CDR3: CASSPTGIGNTEAFF
DNA: TGTGCCAGCAGTCCTACAGGTATCGGGAACACTGAAGCTTTCTTT

J: TRBJ1-1
D: TRBD1
size: NA
V: TRBV2
CDR3: CASRQGARGTEAFF
DNA: TGTGCCAGCAGACAGGGGGCGAGAGGGACTGAAGCTTTCTTT

J: TRBJ1-2
D: TRBD1
size: NA
V: TRBV30
CDR3: CAWRKPGGGLYGYTF
DNA: TGTGCCTGGAGAAAACCCGGAGGGGGCCTCTATGGCTACACCTTC